The rows below give T cell receptor beta chains drawn from one sample of a study of T cells in tuberculosis. The protocol was immunoSEQ multiplex PCR, while the TCRdb copy is restricted to in-frame clones and leaves out a portion. In the table there are approximately 88,000 clones, just over 90% of which are singletons. The sample was CD1b-GMM tetramer-negative cells sorted from PBMCs. These receptors originate from an adult woman with latent tuberculosis. The CDR3 runs from the conserved cysteine through the conserved F or W. The order of the fields is clone size, D gene, J gene, V gene, CDR3 protein, CDR3 DNA. A D gene is named only where the DNA matches it firmly. Clone size, where shown, is once, few, many, or a class for clones that have expanded.

- | TRBD1 | TRBJ2-1 | TRBV18 | CASSPLGQDNEQFF | TGTGCCAGCTCACCACTGGGACAGGACAATGAGCAGTTCTTC
- | TRBD1 | TRBJ1-2 | TRBV10-2 | CASSEGTASLYGYTF | TGCGCCAGCAGTGAGGGGACAGCAAGCCTCTATGGCTACACCTTC
- | - | TRBJ2-7 | TRBV27 | CASSSGESYEQYF | TGTGCCAGCAGTTCGGGGGAATCCTACGAGCAGTACTTC
- | - | TRBJ1-1 | TRBV5-8 | CASSLASNTEAFF | TGTGCCAGCAGCTTGGCCAGTAACACTGAAGCTTTCTTT
- | TRBD2 | TRBJ2-3 | TRBV2 | CASKGTSGGRDTQYF | TGTGCCAGCAAGGGGACTAGCGGGGGGAGGGATACGCAGTATTTT
- | - | TRBJ1-6 | TRBV6-1 | CASSEAWRPNYNSPLHF | TGTGCCAGCAGTGAAGCGTGGAGGCCAAACTATAATTCACCCCTCCACTTT
- | - | TRBJ2-3 | TRBV19 | CASSIRGTGTSTDTQYF | TGTGCCAGTAGTATACGGGGGACTGGGACCAGCACAGATACGCAGTATTTT
- | - | TRBJ2-2 | TRBV4-1 | CASSLGRTPTGELFF | TGCGCCAGCAGCCTTGGCAGGACTCCAACCGGGGAGCTGTTTTTT
- | - | TRBJ2-3 | TRBV19 | CASTTGTDTQYF | TGTGCCAGTACAACAGGCACAGATACGCAGTATTTT
- | - | TRBJ1-5 | TRBV28 | CASRSGGVSNQPQHF | TGTGCCAGTCGAAGCGGGGGAGTGAGCAATCAGCCCCAGCATTTT
- | - | TRBJ2-7 | TRBV11-1 | CASSLAVAGPYEQYF | TGTGCCAGCAGCTTAGCGGTTGCAGGGCCCTACGAGCAGTACTTC
- | TRBD1 | TRBJ1-2 | TRBV29-1 | CSVAPRPATGGYGYTF | TGCAGCGTCGCCCCGCGCCCCGCGACAGGGGGCTATGGCTACACCTTC
- | TRBD2 | TRBJ2-1 | TRBV6-5 | CASSGTSGGDFEQFF | TGTGCCAGCAGTGGGACTAGCGGGGGGGATTTTGAGCAGTTCTTC
- | - | TRBJ1-2 | TRBV28 | CASTPAGKPNYGYTF | TGTGCCAGCACCCCAGCGGGGAAACCTAACTATGGCTACACCTTC
once | TRBD1 | TRBJ1-5 | TRBV11-2 | CASSTGTGFHQPQHF | TGTGCCAGCAGCACCGGGACAGGTTTTCATCAGCCCCAGCATTTT
- | - | TRBJ1-6 | TRBV19 | CASSIGGNNSPLHF | TGTGCCAGTAGTATCGGCGGGAATAATTCACCCCTCCACTTT
- | - | TRBJ1-5 | TRBV18 | CASSPSPGEPQHF | TGTGCCAGCTCACCCTCCCCCGGGGAGCCCCAGCATTTT
- | TRBD1 | TRBJ1-1 | TRBV27 | CASSIGQGVGEAFF | TGTGCCAGCAGTATTGGACAGGGAGTAGGTGAAGCTTTCTTT
- | - | TRBJ2-1 | TRBV27 | CANQAEAGVLISSYNEQFF | TGTGCCAACCAGGCCGAGGCAGGGGTTCTTATCAGCTCCTACAATGAGCAGTTCTTC
- | TRBD1 | TRBJ2-5 | TRBV4-1 | CASSQERGTGQGQETQYF | TGCGCCAGCAGCCAAGAAAGAGGTACAGGACAGGGACAAGAGACCCAGTACTTC
- | - | TRBJ2-3 | TRBV7-9 | CASSSRLEGTDTQYF | TGTGCCAGCAGCTCAAGACTAGAAGGCACAGATACGCAGTATTTT